This T cell receptor (beta chain) was sequenced for a study of blood T cell repertoires in COVID-19. Between the trimmed V and J ends, which lost 2 bases and 6 bases, there was a span of 13 bases. The germline V gene has CDR1 MNHEY and CDR2 SVGAGI. The CDR3 runs 14 residues. Profiled with immunoSEQ multiplex PCR; TCRdb holds only in-frame clones, not every one. This table has about 150,000 clones, 80% to 90% appearing once. This receptor was taken from a woman aged 55-75 years with COVID-19, enrolled during active disease. The sample comprised peripheral blood. This sequence joins TRBV6-5 and TRBJ1-2, with D unclear. This chain's CDR3 is CASSYGPTGNGYTF. The DNA of the CDR3 is TGTGCCAGCAGTTACGGGCCGACGGGAAATGGCTACACCTTC.